This T cell receptor beta chain is from a study of Graves' ophthalmopathy and Graves' hyperthyroidism. TCR beta CDR3 regions were amplified from RNA transcripts. First-round RT-PCR relied on HTBI primers, and a second-round multiplex PCR came next. TCRdb called the multiplex PCR reads again in MiXCR, with one record for every CDR3 protein. The sample holds approximately 1.2 million distinct CDR3 sequences, about 40% seen once. This clonotype was counted once. The CDR3 consists of 13 residues. V was pared by 8 bases and J by 4 bases, with 5 bases of the junction left unmatched. Germline V lookup: CDR1 SGHKS, CDR2 YYEKEE (reference sequence).

The chain combines TRBV5-5 with TRBJ2-7; 11 nucleotides line up with TRBD1. Sequenced input: peripheral blood or thyroid tissue (not recorded which). This TCR was sampled from an adult man with Graves' hyperthyroidism. CDR3 region: CASLGQGGYEQYF. CDR3 DNA sequence: TGTGCCAGTTTGGGACAGGGGGGTTACGAGCAGTACTTC.